These 18 T cell receptor beta chains share one sample of origin, sequenced in a study of cytomegalovirus exposure and HLA in healthy donors. PCR was performed using 60 Vbeta and 13 Jbeta primers. The repertoire was sequenced with immunoSEQ multiplex PCR; TCRdb's copy has only in-frame clones and lacks some. The table has about 120,000 clones, roughly 80% seen once. Specimen: PBMCs. The receptors stem from a man aged 18 to 35 in good health and CMV-seropositive.

CDR3 loop: CASSPPMNTEAFF. The CDR3 region has the DNA TGTGCCAGCTCCCCACCTATGAACACTGAAGCTTTCTTT. The chain combines TRBV5-6 with TRBJ1-1, with no clear D. Trimming took 7 bases from V and 0 from J, leaving 10 bases between them. The CDR3 extends over 13 amino acids. Germline assignment: CDR1 SGHDT and CDR2 YYEEEE. The full variable domain, with the rest looked up from reference TRBV5-6 and TRBJ1-1, is DAGVTQSPTHLIKTRGQQVTLRCSPKSGHDTVSWYQQALGQGPQFIFQYYEEEERQRGNFPDRFSGHQFPNYSSELNVNALLLGDSALYLCASSPPMNTEAFFGQGTRLTVV.

Of note for this clone: A read error may produce the germline difference seen at one junction end. The chain combines TRBV4-2 with TRBJ2-2; a weak D match, TRBD2 (5 bases). CDR3 length equals 15 residues. The germline V gene has CDR1 LGHNA and CDR2 YNFKEQ. The CDR3 protein is CAGSPRLADAGELFF. The CDR3, as DNA: TGTGCCGGCAGCCCCCGCCTAGCCGATGCCGGGGAGCTGTTTTTT.

The V gene is TRBV18, the J gene TRBJ1-1, with 8 positions matching TRBD1. This CDR3 has 14 residues. After removal of 3 bases from V and 7 bases from J, the junction contained 7 bases not matched to a gene. CDR1 is KGHSH and CDR2 is LQKENI in the germline V gene. This CDR3 is CASSPQGATVEAFF. CDR3 coding DNA: TGTGCCAGCTCACCCCAGGGGGCGACGGTTGAAGCTTTCTTT.

V gene TRBV2 combines with J gene TRBJ2-5, with 7 bases matching TRBD1. Germline values: CDR1 SNHLY, CDR2 FYNNEI. With 1 base clipped from V and 1 base from J, the junction kept 6 bases outside the gene matches. The CDR3 covers 16 residues. The CDR3 DNA is TGTGCCAGCAGTGAAGGTCCCGCAGGGGGCCAAGAGACCCAGTACTTC. As protein: CASSEGPAGGQETQYF.

This clone was detected a few times. The chain is built from TRBV6-6 and TRBJ2-3; a possible D gene is TRBD1 (6 bases). The CDR3 runs 12 residues. Germline lookup yields CDR1 MNHNY and CDR2 SVGAGI (reference sequence). Trimming removed 6 bases at V and 10 bases at J, with 14 bases between. CDR3: CASSSRQDAQYF. CDR3 in DNA: TGTGCCAGCAGCAGCCGACAGGATGCGCAGTATTTT.

This clone showed up just a few times. This chain connects TRBV28 to TRBJ2-1; maybe TRBD2 (6 bases). The CDR3 has 15 residues. Trimming took off 10 bases at V and 5 bases at J, with 21 bases between the two ends. Germline CDR1 reads MDHEN; CDR2 reads SYDVKM. CDR3 protein: CATSTYGLKNNEQFF. The CDR3 DNA is TGTGCCACCTCGACTTACGGACTAAAGAACAATGAGCAGTTCTTC.

The V call is TRBV12-2, the J call TRBJ1-6. TRBV12-2 is labeled a pseudogene. CDR3 size: 15 residues. CDR3: CASRLPGGNNSPLHF. In DNA, the CDR3 is TGTGCAAGTCGCTTGCCGGGGGGGAATAATTCACCCCTCCACTTT.

The chain uses TRBV7-8 and TRBJ1-3; the D gene is possibly TRBD1 (5 bases). Germline V gene data show CDR1 as SGHVS and CDR2 as FQNEAQ. This CDR3 is 14 amino acids long. Trimming shortened V by 5 bases and J by 4 bases, and 12 bases separated the two germline ends. The CDR3 nucleotides read TGTGCCAGCAGCCGGCGGGGGATCGGAAACACCATATATTTT. It is translated as CASSRRGIGNTIYF.

J is TRBJ2-1 and V is TRBV5-1; 7 nucleotides match TRBD2. From germline, CDR1 is SGHRS and CDR2 YFSETQ. Unmatched junction bases numbered 5, after V lost 2 bases and J lost 6 bases. This CDR3 is built from 14 residues. CDR3 loop: CASSFWTSSNEQFF. CDR3 nucleotides: TGCGCCAGCAGCTTTTGGACTAGTTCCAATGAGCAGTTCTTC.

CDR3 in DNA: TGTGCCACCAGCAGAGATCGACAGGACTATGGCTACACCTTC. It encodes CATSRDRQDYGYTF. The rearrangement uses TRBV15 and TRBJ1-2; D may be TRBD1 (6 bases). Between the trimmed V and J ends, which lost 0 bases and 3 bases, there was a span of 8 bases. The CDR3 extends over 14 amino acids. The germline V gene has CDR1 LNHNV and CDR2 YYDKDF (reference sequence).

The chain employs TRBV4-1 and TRBJ1-2, with D perhaps matching TRBD1 (6 bases). CDR3 size: 17 residues. Germline V CDR1 and CDR2: MGHRA, YSYEKL. V lost 1 base, J lost 1 base, and 16 bases lay in between. CDR3 loop: CASSQGPRGRVNYGYTF. The CDR3 DNA follows: TGCGCCAGCAGCCAAGGCCCCAGGGGACGCGTTAACTATGGCTACACCTTC.

The chain uses TRBV7-6 and TRBJ2-6, with D unclear. V shed 3 bases and J shed 1 base, with 7 bases lying between them. The CDR3 is 15 residues long. Per germline, CDR1 SGHVS and CDR2 FNYEAQ. DNA for the CDR3: TGTGCCAGCAGCTTCGGTGCGTCTGGGGCCAACGTCCTGACTTTC. It yields the protein CASSFGASGANVLTF. The full variable domain, with the rest looked up from reference TRBV7-6 and TRBJ2-6, is GAGVSQSPRYKVTKRGQDVALRCDPISGHVSLYWYRQALGQGPEFLTYFNYEAQQDKSGLPNDRFSAERPEGSISTLTIQRTEQRDSAMYRCASSFGASGANVLTFGAGSRLTVL.

The chain uses TRBV7-7 and TRBJ2-3; maybe TRBD2 (5 bases). The CDR3 spans 15 residues. V was pared by 5 bases and J by 2 bases, with 14 bases between. CDR1 and CDR2 (germline): SSHAT, FNYEAQ (reference sequence). The DNA of the CDR3 is TGTGCCAGCAGCCATGGACTTGGATACACAGATACGCAGTATTTT. Encoded protein: CASSHGLGYTDTQYF. Based on the CDR3 plus reference TRBV7-7 and TRBJ2-3, the full variable domain is GAGVSQSPRYKVTKRGQDVTLRCDPISSHATLYWYQQALGQGPEFLTYFNYEAQPDKSGLPSDRFSAERPEGSISTLTIQRTEQRDSAMYRCASSHGLGYTDTQYFGPGTRLTVL.

CDR3 amino acids: CSVDSVGTSGGANTGELFF. In DNA, the CDR3 is TGCAGCGTTGATAGTGTTGGGACTAGCGGGGGGGCGAACACCGGGGAGCTGTTTTTT. The J gene is TRBJ2-2, the V gene TRBV29-1; TRBD2 matches 16 bases. Germline CDR1 reads SQVTM; CDR2 reads ANQGSEA. After removal of 3 bases from V and 0 bases from J, the junction contained 7 bases not matched to a gene. The CDR3 is made up of 19 amino acids.

The chain recombines TRBV13 with TRBJ2-1, with 10 bases that match TRBD2. The CDR3 totals 15 residues. Per the germline V gene, CDR1 is PRHDT and CDR2 is FYEKMQ (reference sequence). The V and J ends lost 0 bases and 4 bases, in that order; junction bases with no gene match: 0. CDR3 in amino acids: CASSLGLAGYNEQFF. CDR3 sequence (DNA): TGTGCCAGCAGCTTAGGACTAGCGGGGTACAATGAGCAGTTCTTC.

The DNA of the CDR3 is TGTGCCAGCAGCTTAGAAATTTGGTGGCGGGAGACCCAGTACTTC. Amino acid sequence: CASSLEIWWRETQYF. The rearrangement uses TRBV7-8 and TRBJ2-5; D remains ambiguous. Trimming removed 1 base from V and 5 bases from J, with 14 bases in between. The CDR3 covers 15 residues. Germline CDR1 reads SGHVS; CDR2 reads FQNEAQ.

The rearrangement uses TRBV10-2 and TRBJ2-7; 8 bases fit TRBD1. V dropped 6 bases and J dropped 7; count of bases not matched to a gene: 5. This CDR3 is built from 12 residues. The germline gives CDR1 WSHSY, CDR2 SAAADI. The CDR3 nucleotides read TGCGCCAGCAGGGACAGGGTGAGTGAGCAGTACTTC. As protein: CASRDRVSEQYF.

The rearrangement links TRBV29-1 to TRBJ2-3; 9 bases map to TRBD1. CDR1 and CDR2 (germline): SQVTM, ANQGSEA. V lost 2 bases and J lost 0; bases outside the gene matches: 3. This CDR3 comprises 15 residues. CDR3: CSVETGGMSTDTQYF. DNA for the CDR3: TGCAGCGTTGAAACAGGGGGCATGAGCACAGATACGCAGTATTTT.